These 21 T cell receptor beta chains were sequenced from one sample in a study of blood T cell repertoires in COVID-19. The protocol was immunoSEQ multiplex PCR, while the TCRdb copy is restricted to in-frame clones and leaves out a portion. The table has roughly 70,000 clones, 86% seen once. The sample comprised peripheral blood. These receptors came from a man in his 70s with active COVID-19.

CDR3 sequence: CASSPTGSEQYF. The CDR3 bases are TGTGCCAGCAGCCCGACAGGGTCGGAGCAGTACTTC. The chain joins TRBV7-6 to TRBJ2-7; TRBD1 matches at 7 bases. The V and J ends lost 5 bases and 7 bases, in that order; junction bases with no gene match: 5. The CDR3 has 12 residues. Looked up from germline, CDR1 is SGHVS and CDR2 is FNYEAQ.

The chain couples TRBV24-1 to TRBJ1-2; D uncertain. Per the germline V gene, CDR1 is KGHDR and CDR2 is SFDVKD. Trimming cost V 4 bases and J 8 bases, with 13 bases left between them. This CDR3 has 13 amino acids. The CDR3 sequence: CATSDPRIGGYTF. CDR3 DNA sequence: TGTGCCACCAGTGACCCCCGTATCGGGGGCTACACCTTC.

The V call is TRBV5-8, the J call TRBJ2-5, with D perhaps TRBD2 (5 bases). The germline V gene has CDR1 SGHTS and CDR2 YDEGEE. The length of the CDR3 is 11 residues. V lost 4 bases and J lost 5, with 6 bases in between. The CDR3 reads CASSPGETQYF. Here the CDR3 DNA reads TGTGCCAGCAGCCCGGGGGAGACCCAGTACTTC.

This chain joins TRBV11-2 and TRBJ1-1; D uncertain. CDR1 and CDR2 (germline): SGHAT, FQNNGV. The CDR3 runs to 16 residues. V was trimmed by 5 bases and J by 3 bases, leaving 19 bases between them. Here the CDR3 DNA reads TGTGCCAGCAGCCCCGGACCGGGGAGGGCGTACACTGAAGCTTTCTTT. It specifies CASSPGPGRAYTEAFF.

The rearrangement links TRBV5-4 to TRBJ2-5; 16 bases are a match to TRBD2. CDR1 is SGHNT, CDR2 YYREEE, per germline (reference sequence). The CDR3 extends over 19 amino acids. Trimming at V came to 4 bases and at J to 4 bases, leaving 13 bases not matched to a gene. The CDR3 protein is CASSGGAGTSGRAGETQYF. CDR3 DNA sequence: TGTGCCAGCAGCGGGGGAGCCGGGACTAGCGGGAGGGCCGGAGAGACCCAGTACTTC.

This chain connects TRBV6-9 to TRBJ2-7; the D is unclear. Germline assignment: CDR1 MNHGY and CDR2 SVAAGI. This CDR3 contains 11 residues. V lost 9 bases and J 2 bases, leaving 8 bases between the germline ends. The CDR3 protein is CARTSTYEQYF. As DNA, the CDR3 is TGTGCCAGAACTTCTACCTACGAGCAGTACTTC.

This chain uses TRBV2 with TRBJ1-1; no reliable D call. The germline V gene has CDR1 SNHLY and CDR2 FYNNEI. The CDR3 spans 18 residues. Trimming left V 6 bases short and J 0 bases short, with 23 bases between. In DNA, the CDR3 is TGTGCCAGCAGCCGAACCCCGAGGTCCAACAACTTGAACACTGAAGCTTTCTTT. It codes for CASSRTPRSNNLNTEAFF. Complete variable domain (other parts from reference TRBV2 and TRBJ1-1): EPEVTQTPSHQVTQMGQEVILRCVPISNHLYFYWYRQILGQKVEFLVSFYNNEISEKSEIFDDQFSVERPDGSNFTLKIRSTKLEDSAMYFCASSRTPRSNNLNTEAFFGQGTRLTVV.

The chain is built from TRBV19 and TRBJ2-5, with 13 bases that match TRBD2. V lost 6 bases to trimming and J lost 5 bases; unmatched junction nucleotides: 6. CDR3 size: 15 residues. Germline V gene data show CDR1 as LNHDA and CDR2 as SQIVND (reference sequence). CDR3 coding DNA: TGTGCCAGTAGCCCCTGGACTAGCGGGAGTGAGACCCAGTACTTC. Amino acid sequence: CASSPWTSGSETQYF.

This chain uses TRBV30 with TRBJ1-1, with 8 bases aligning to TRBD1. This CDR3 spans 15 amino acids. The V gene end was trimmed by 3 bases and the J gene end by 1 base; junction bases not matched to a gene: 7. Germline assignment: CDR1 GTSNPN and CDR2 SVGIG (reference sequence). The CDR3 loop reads CAWRQPGGRNTEAFF. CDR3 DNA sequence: TGTGCCTGGAGGCAGCCAGGGGGCCGGAACACTGAAGCTTTCTTT.

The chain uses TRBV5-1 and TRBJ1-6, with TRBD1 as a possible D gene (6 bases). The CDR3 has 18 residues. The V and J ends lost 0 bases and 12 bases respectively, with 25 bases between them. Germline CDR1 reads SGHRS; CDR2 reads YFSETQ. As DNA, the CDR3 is TGCGCCAGCAGCTTGGACCCGCCGGCGCCAGGGGCCGTCGGACCCCTCCACTTT. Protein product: CASSLDPPAPGAVGPLHF.

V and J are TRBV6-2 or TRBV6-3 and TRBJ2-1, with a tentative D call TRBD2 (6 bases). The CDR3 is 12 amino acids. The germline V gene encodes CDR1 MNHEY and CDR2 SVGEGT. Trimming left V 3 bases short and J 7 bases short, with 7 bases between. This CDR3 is CASSYAGNEQFF. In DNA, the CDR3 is TGTGCCAGCAGTTATGCGGGGAATGAGCAGTTCTTC.

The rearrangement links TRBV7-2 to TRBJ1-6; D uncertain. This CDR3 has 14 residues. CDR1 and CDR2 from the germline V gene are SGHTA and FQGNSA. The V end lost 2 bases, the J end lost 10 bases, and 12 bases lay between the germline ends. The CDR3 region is CASSLLPEGSPLHF. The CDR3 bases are TGTGCCAGCAGCTTACTCCCCGAGGGCTCACCCCTCCACTTT.

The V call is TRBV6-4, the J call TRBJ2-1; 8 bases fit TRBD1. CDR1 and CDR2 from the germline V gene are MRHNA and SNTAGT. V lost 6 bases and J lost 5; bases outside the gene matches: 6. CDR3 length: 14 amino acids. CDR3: CASSPGQANNEQFF. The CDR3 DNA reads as TGTGCCAGCAGCCCGGGACAGGCCAACAATGAGCAGTTCTTC.

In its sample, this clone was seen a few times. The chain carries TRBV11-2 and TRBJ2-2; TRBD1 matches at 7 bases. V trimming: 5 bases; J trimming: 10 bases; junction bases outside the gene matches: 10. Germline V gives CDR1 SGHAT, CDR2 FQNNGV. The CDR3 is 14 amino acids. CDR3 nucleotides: TGTGCCAGCAGCCGGGGACCGGACAGGCCGGAGCTGTTTTTT. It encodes CASSRGPDRPELFF.

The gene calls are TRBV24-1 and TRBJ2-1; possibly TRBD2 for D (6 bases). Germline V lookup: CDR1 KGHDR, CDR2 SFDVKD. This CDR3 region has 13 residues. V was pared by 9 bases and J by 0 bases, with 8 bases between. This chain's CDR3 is CATCGDSYNEQFF. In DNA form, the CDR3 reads TGTGCCACCTGCGGGGACTCCTACAATGAGCAGTTCTTC.

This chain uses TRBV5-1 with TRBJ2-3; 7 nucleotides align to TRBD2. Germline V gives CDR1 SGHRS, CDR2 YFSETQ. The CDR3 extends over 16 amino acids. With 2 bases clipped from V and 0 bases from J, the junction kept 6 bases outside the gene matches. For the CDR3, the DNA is TGCGCCAGCAGCTTCGGGGGGTCTACTAGCACAGATACGCAGTATTTT. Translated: CASSFGGSTSTDTQYF.

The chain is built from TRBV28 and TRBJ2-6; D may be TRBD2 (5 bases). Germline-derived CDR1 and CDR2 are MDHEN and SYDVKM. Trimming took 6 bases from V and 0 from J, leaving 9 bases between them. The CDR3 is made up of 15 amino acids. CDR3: CASSRGFSGANVLTF. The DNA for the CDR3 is TGTGCCAGCAGCCGAGGGTTCTCTGGGGCCAACGTCCTGACTTTC.

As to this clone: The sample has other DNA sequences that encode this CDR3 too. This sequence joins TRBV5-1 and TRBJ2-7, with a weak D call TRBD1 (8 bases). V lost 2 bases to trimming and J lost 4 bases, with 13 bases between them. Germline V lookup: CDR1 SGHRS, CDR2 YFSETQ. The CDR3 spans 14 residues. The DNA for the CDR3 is TGCGCCAGCAGCTTCCACAGGGGGGGGTACGAGCAGTACTTC. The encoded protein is CASSFHRGGYEQYF. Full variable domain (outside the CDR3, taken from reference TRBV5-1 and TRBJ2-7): KAGVTQTPRYLIKTRGQQVTLSCSPISGHRSVSWYQQTPGQGLQFLFEYFSETQRNKGNFPGRFSGRQFSNSRSEMNVSTLELGDSALYLCASSFHRGGYEQYFGPGTRLTVT.

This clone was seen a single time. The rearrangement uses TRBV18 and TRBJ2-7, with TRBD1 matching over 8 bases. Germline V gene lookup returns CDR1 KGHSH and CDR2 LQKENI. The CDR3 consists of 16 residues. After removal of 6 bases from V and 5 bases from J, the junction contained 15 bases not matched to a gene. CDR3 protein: CASSGGGQASWHEQYF. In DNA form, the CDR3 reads TGTGCCAGCTCGGGTGGGGGACAGGCCTCCTGGCACGAGCAGTACTTC.

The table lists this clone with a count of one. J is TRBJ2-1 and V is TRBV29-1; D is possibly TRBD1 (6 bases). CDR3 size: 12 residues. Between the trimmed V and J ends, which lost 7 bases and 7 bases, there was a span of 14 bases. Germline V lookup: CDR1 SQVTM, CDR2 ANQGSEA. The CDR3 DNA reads TGCAGCGCCATCCACCAGGGGAATGAGCAGTTCTTC. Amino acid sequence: CSAIHQGNEQFF.

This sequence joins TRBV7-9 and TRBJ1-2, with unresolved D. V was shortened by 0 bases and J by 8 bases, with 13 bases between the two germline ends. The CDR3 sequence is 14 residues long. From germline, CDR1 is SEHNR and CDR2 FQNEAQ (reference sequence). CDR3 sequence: CASSLAAGAAGYTF. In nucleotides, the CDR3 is TGTGCCAGCAGCTTAGCGGCAGGAGCGGCCGGCTACACCTTC.